The 24 T cell receptor beta chains in this list originate from one sample, sequenced in a study of cytomegalovirus exposure and HLA in healthy donors (dated by TCRdb to about 2017). The receptor library was made with the immunoSEQ multiplex PCR assay. For the multiplex PCR, a mixture combining 60 forward primers for TCR Vbeta segments and 13 reverse primers for TCR Jbeta segments was used. TCRdb took this table from immuneACCESS and kept in-frame rearrangements with V and J called. Such tables lack part of the clones; where checked against another copy, unresolved V genes explain under half of the gap, and the rest is unexplained. The sample yields 300,000 or so clones; 70% to 90% were counted once. Of the sample, approximately 2% is held by the ten largest clones. The sample taken for sequencing was PBMCs. All receptors come from a woman aged 40 to 55 in good health and CMV-seropositive.

This clone was recorded only once. The chain joins TRBV5-6 to TRBJ1-5, with 8 bases that match TRBD1. Germline CDR1 and CDR2: SGHDT and YYEEEE. V dropped 0 bases and J dropped 3; count of bases not matched to a gene: 2. The CDR3 extends over 15 amino acids. The CDR3 DNA is TGTGCCAGCAGCTTGGGGACAGGGATCAATCAGCCCCAGCATTTT. Protein product: CASSLGTGINQPQHF. The full variable domain, completed using reference TRBV5-6 and TRBJ1-5, is DAGVTQSPTHLIKTRGQQVTLRCSPKSGHDTVSWYQQALGQGPQFIFQYYEEEERQRGNFPDRFSGHQFPNYSSELNVNALLLGDSALYLCASSLGTGINQPQHFGDGTRLSIL.

This clone is a singleton in its sample. This chain links TRBV9 with TRBJ2-6; D might be TRBD2 (6 bases). V was shortened by 3 bases and J by 4 bases, with 17 bases between the two germline ends. From germline, CDR1 is SGDLS and CDR2 YYNGEE. This CDR3 region has 17 residues. CDR3 residues: CASSAGGRGTGANVLTF. The CDR3 DNA sequence: TGTGCCAGCAGCGCGGGTGGACGGGGGACCGGGGCCAACGTCCTGACTTTC.

The rearrangement links TRBV10-2 to TRBJ1-1; TRBD1 aligns across 9 bases. The CDR3 is 13 amino acids. CDR1 is WSHSY and CDR2 is SAAADI in the germline V gene. V trimming: 6 bases; J trimming: 6 bases; junction bases outside the gene matches: 5. The DNA for the CDR3 is TGCGCCAGCAGCTTTGACAGGGGGGCTGAAGCTTTCTTT. Translating it yields CASSFDRGAEAFF.

A few counts support this clone. J is TRBJ2-5 and V is TRBV2; TRBD2 is a possible D gene (5 bases). V was cut by 5 bases and J by 1 base, with 11 bases left in between. The germline V gene has CDR1 SNHLY and CDR2 FYNNEI. The CDR3 has 14 residues. CDR3 loop: CASSPTRAQETQYF. The CDR3 DNA reads as TGTGCCAGCAGTCCAACTAGGGCCCAAGAGACCCAGTACTTC.

This clone came up a few times. The V and J genes are TRBV11-2 and TRBJ2-7; 10 bases map to TRBD1. Germline CDR1 reads SGHAT; CDR2 reads FQNNGV. V shed 4 bases and J 3 bases; nucleotides not matched to a gene: 3. This CDR3 contains 14 residues. The CDR3 coding sequence is TGTGCCAGCAGCTCGACAGGGGGCAGCTACGAGCAGTACTTC. This sequence encodes CASSSTGGSYEQYF.

The chain uses TRBV4-3 and TRBJ1-1; weak D call: TRBD1 (6 bases). V shed 0 bases and J shed 3 bases, with 14 bases lying between them. The CDR3 runs to 16 residues. Germline values: CDR1 LGHNA, CDR2 YSLEER. CDR3 nucleotides: TGCGCCAGCAGCCAAGATACGCGGGGGCGATACACTGAAGCTTTCTTT. Translation: CASSQDTRGRYTEAFF.

V usage is TRBV28 and J usage is TRBJ2-1, with 14 bases identical to TRBD2. Germline lookup yields CDR1 MDHEN and CDR2 SYDVKM. The CDR3 extends over 15 amino acids. Germline trimming cut 3 bases from V and 6 bases from J; bases unmatched to any gene: 1. The CDR3 nucleotides are TGTGCCAGCAGTTTTGGGACTAGCGGGAGCAATGAGCAGTTCTTC. Protein: CASSFGTSGSNEQFF.

This clone has just one count. This sequence joins TRBV4-2 and TRBJ1-6; possible D gene TRBD1, 6 bases. The CDR3 is made up of 16 amino acids. CDR1 is LGHNA and CDR2 is YNFKEQ in the germline V gene. Trimming shortened V by 1 base and J by 5 bases, and 12 bases separated the two germline ends. CDR3 region: CASSQVPDRNNSPLHF. The CDR3 DNA follows: TGTGCCAGCAGCCAAGTTCCCGACAGGAATAATTCACCCCTCCACTTT.

V is TRBV6-5 and J is TRBJ2-7; 9 positions match TRBD1. CDR1 and CDR2 from the germline V gene are MNHEY and SVGAGI. J was trimmed by 3 bases and V by 5 bases; bases with no gene match: 2. The CDR3 extends over 13 amino acids. CDR3 in DNA: TGTGCCAGCAGTAAGACAGGGGGCTACGAGCAGTACTTC. The encoded protein is CASSKTGGYEQYF.

The V call is TRBV13, the J call TRBJ2-7; D remains ambiguous. Germline V CDR1 and CDR2: PRHDT, FYEKMQ (reference sequence). This CDR3 comprises 14 residues. With 3 bases removed from V and 3 bases from J, the gap between germline ends came to 12 bases. The CDR3 is CASSLRSLVYEQYF. CDR3 DNA sequence: TGTGCCAGCAGCTTGAGGAGTTTGGTCTACGAGCAGTACTTC. The full variable domain, its missing parts supplied by reference TRBV13 and TRBJ2-7, is AAGVIQSPRHLIKEKRETATLKCYPIPRHDTVYWYQQGPGQDPQFLISFYEKMQSDKGSIPDRFSAQQFSDYHSELNMSSLELGDSALYFCASSLRSLVYEQYFGPGTRLTVT.

This chain uses TRBV28 with TRBJ2-7; D is possibly TRBD1 (5 bases). The V gene lost 1 base and the J gene lost 5 bases, with 15 bases spanning the gap. Germline assignment: CDR1 MDHEN and CDR2 SYDVKM. CDR3 length equals 15 residues. This CDR3 reads CASSLYGQGYNEQYF. The CDR3 DNA reads as TGTGCCAGCAGTTTATATGGGCAGGGTTACAACGAGCAGTACTTC.

This clone was detected a few times. V gene TRBV4-2 combines with J gene TRBJ2-6; unclear D gene. Germline loops: CDR1 LGHNA, CDR2 YNFKEQ. The CDR3 contains 15 residues. Trimming removed 5 bases from V and 0 bases from J, with 8 bases in between. The CDR3 DNA sequence: TGTGCCAGCAGCGTACTTTACTCTGGGGCCAACGTCCTGACTTTC. It codes for CASSVLYSGANVLTF.

This chain uses TRBV28 with TRBJ1-1; the D gene is possibly TRBD1 (5 bases). There are 13 residues in the CDR3. The germline V gene encodes CDR1 MDHEN and CDR2 SYDVKM. The ends were cut back, 3 bases at V and 10 bases at J, with 15 bases in the middle. The CDR3: CASSFSGGVGAFF. In DNA form, the CDR3 reads TGTGCCAGCAGTTTCTCGGGGGGAGTCGGAGCTTTCTTT.

The rearrangement uses TRBV5-1 and TRBJ1-3, with D tentatively TRBD1 (6 bases). The CDR3 has 16 amino acids. V was cut by 3 bases and J by 3 bases, with 16 bases left in between. Germline V gene data show CDR1 as SGHRS and CDR2 as YFSETQ. CDR3 nucleotide sequence: TGCGCCAGCAGCTACCAAGGGGGTGGAAGTGGAAACACCATATATTTT. Translating gives CASSYQGGGSGNTIYF.

The chain is built from TRBV4-3 and TRBJ1-1; D is unclear. CDR3 size: 13 residues. The germline gives CDR1 LGHNA, CDR2 YSLEER. The V and J ends lost 1 base and 7 bases respectively, with 10 bases between them. CDR3 in amino acids: CASSQGSGYEAFF. The CDR3 coding sequence is TGCGCCAGCAGCCAAGGAAGCGGTTATGAAGCTTTCTTT.

The chain recombines TRBV29-1 with TRBJ1-2, with 10 bases lining up with TRBD1. V trimming: 4 bases; J trimming: 3 bases; junction bases outside the gene matches: 5. Germline V gene sequence: CDR1 SQVTM, CDR2 ANQGSEA. The CDR3 is 14 residues long. The CDR3 reads CSVGWTGGDYGYTF. CDR3 nucleotides: TGCAGCGTTGGTTGGACAGGGGGGGACTATGGCTACACCTTC.

V and J are TRBV14 and TRBJ2-7; TRBD2 matches 9 bases. The CDR3 totals 14 residues. With 3 bases clipped from V and 9 bases from J, the junction kept 9 bases outside the gene matches. Germline V gives CDR1 SGHDN, CDR2 FVKESK. The CDR3 DNA reads TGTGCCAGCAGCCAGGCGGGAGGGCCCACTAGGCAGTACTTC. Encoded protein: CASSQAGGPTRQYF.

The gene calls are TRBV30 and TRBJ2-7; no firm D call. This CDR3 comprises 12 residues. Germline-derived CDR1 and CDR2 are GTSNPN and SVGIG (reference sequence). Trimming removed 3 bases at V and 3 bases at J, with 9 bases between. Here the CDR3 reads CAWSVRLYEQYF. DNA of the CDR3: TGTGCCTGGAGCGTCCGACTCTACGAGCAGTACTTC.

The rearrangement links TRBV7-3 to TRBJ2-1; D call uncertain. Germline loops: CDR1 SGHTA, CDR2 FQGTGA. Trimming stripped 4 bases from V and 10 bases from J, with 8 bases between. The CDR3 consists of 11 residues. The CDR3 nucleotides read TGTGCCAGCAGCTACGAACGGGAGCAGTTCTTC. Its protein product is CASSYEREQFF. The full variable domain, in which reference TRBV7-3 and TRBJ2-1 provide the parts outside the CDR3, is GAGVSQTPSNKVTEKGKYVELRCDPISGHTALYWYRQSLGQGPEFLIYFQGTGAADDSGLPNDRFFAVRPEGSVSTLKIQRTERGDSAVYLCASSYEREQFFGPGTRLTVL.

The gene calls are TRBV6-1 and TRBJ2-2, with D perhaps matching TRBD2 (7 bases). V gave up 6 bases and J gave up 3 bases, with 14 bases separating them. CDR1 and CDR2 (germline): MNHNS, SASEGT. This CDR3 is 15 amino acids long. Here the CDR3 DNA reads TGTGCCAGCAGGCTGGCGGGGGCCTACACCGGGGAGCTGTTTTTT. Its translation is CASRLAGAYTGELFF.

This clone was counted once. The J gene is TRBJ2-7, the V gene TRBV2; possible D gene TRBD1, 6 bases. Trimming shortened V by 3 bases and J by 4 bases, and 10 bases separated the two germline ends. The CDR3 runs 13 residues. Germline V lookup: CDR1 SNHLY, CDR2 FYNNEI. The CDR3 sequence: CASSDQGTYEQYF. The CDR3 DNA is TGTGCCAGCAGTGACCAGGGGACGTACGAGCAGTACTTC. The whole variable domain, filled in from reference TRBV2 and TRBJ2-7, reads EPEVTQTPSHQVTQMGQEVILRCVPISNHLYFYWYRQILGQKVEFLVSFYNNEISEKSEIFDDQFSVERPDGSNFTLKIRSTKLEDSAMYFCASSDQGTYEQYFGPGTRLTVT.

This chain uses TRBV19 with TRBJ2-1; possible D gene TRBD2, 6 bases. The CDR3 has 15 residues. Germline-derived CDR1 and CDR2 are LNHDA and SQIVND (reference sequence). V was pared by 11 bases and J by 0 bases, with 17 bases between. The CDR3 region is CADRERGSSYNEQFF. The DNA of the CDR3 is TGTGCCGACAGAGAACGGGGGAGCTCCTACAATGAGCAGTTCTTC.

The rearrangement uses TRBV2 and TRBJ1-1, with TRBD1 matching over 8 bases. The germline gives CDR1 SNHLY, CDR2 FYNNEI. The CDR3 totals 15 residues. Trimming cost V 4 bases and J 1 base; bases outside gene matches: 5. This CDR3 is CASSGTGTGNTEAFF. The CDR3 region has the DNA TGTGCCAGCAGTGGTACCGGGACAGGGAACACTGAAGCTTTCTTT.

The chain couples TRBV7-2 to TRBJ2-7, with 7 bases matching TRBD1. The V and J ends lost 5 bases and 3 bases, in that order; junction bases with no gene match: 10. Germline-derived CDR1 and CDR2 are SGHTA and FQGNSA. The CDR3 extends over 15 amino acids. CDR3 DNA sequence: TGTGCCAGCAGCAGGGGGCCAGAAATATTCTACGAGCAGTACTTC. This sequence encodes CASSRGPEIFYEQYF. The complete variable domain, with remaining parts taken from reference TRBV7-2 and TRBJ2-7, reads GAGVSQSPSNKVTEKGKDVELRCDPISGHTALYWYRQSLGQGLEFLIYFQGNSAPDKSGLPSDRFSAERTGGSVSTLTIQRTQQEDSAVYLCASSRGPEIFYEQYFGPGTRLTVT.